What follows are 5 T cell receptor beta chains derived from one specimen sequenced in a study of Graves' ophthalmopathy and Graves' hyperthyroidism. The sequenced template was RNA, covering the TCR beta CDR3 region. Second-round multiplex PCR followed a first-round RT-PCR using HTBI primers. TCRdb passed the multiplex PCR reads through MiXCR, listing each CDR3 protein once. The sample includes a few hundred thousand distinct CDR3 sequences, about a sixth of them seen just once. Sequencing input: peripheral blood. These receptors were collected from an adult man with Graves' ophthalmopathy.

V and J are TRBV29-1 and TRBJ2-5, with D hard to call. Germline loops: CDR1 SQVTM, CDR2 ANQGSEA. This CDR3 has 12 residues. V lost 3 bases to trimming and J lost 4 bases, with 9 bases between them. Here the CDR3 DNA reads TGCAGCGTTGACGGCAGAACAGAGACCCAGTACTTC. As protein: CSVDGRTETQYF.

With respect to this clonotype: In this CDR3 the conserved last residue, phenylalanine or tryptophan, is missing, so a read error is likely. CDR3 coding DNA: TGTGCCAGCAGCGGTAGCGGGGTTAACACCGGGGAGCTGTTTTTA. Translation: CASSGSGVNTGELFL. V and J are TRBV9 and TRBJ2-2, with 8 bases that match TRBD2. The CDR3 has 15 residues. V shed 3 bases and J 2 bases; nucleotides not matched to a gene: 3. Looked up from germline, CDR1 is SGDLS and CDR2 is YYNGEE.

This clonotype was picked up many times. The gene calls are TRBV12-3 or TRBV12-4 and TRBJ1-1; D possibly corresponds to TRBD1 (5 bases). V shed 5 bases and J shed 4 bases, with 11 bases lying between them. CDR3 length: 13 amino acids. CDR3 DNA: TGTGCCAGCAGTCCCCGGGACCGCACTGAAGCTTTCTTT. Protein: CASSPRDRTEAFF.

This clonotype was recorded many times. Given a much more abundant clone one base away, this may be a read error. The chain has TRBV12-3 or TRBV12-4 and TRBJ2-5; possible D gene TRBD1, 6 bases. The CDR3 loop spans 12 amino acids. V lost 4 bases, J lost 9 bases, and 12 bases lay in between. The CDR3 DNA reads as TGTGCCAGCAGTTACAGGGTGGAGGCCCAGTACTTC. It encodes CASSYRVEAQYF.

Only a few counts were recorded for this clonotype. The CDR3 bases are TGTGCCACCGCTCCGGGACAGGGGGCGGAGAACACTGAAGCTTTCTTT. Amino acids: CATAPGQGAENTEAFF. The chain recombines TRBV24-1 with TRBJ1-1, with 12 bases fitting TRBD1. Trimming at V came to 9 bases and at J to 1 base, leaving 8 bases not matched to a gene. The CDR3 extends over 16 amino acids. Germline CDR1 reads KGHDR; CDR2 reads SFDVKD.